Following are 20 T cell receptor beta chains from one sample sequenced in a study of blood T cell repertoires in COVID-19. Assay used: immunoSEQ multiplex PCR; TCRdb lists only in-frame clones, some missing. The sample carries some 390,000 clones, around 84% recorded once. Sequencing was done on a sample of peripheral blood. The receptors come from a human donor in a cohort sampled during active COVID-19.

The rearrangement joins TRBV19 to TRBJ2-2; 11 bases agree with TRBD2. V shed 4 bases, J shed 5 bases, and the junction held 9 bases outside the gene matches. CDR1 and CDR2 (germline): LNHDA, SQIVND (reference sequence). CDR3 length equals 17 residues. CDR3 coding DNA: TGTGCCAGTAGTACCCGTACTAGCGGGAGACTAACCGGGGAGCTGTTTTTT. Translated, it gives CASSTRTSGRLTGELFF.

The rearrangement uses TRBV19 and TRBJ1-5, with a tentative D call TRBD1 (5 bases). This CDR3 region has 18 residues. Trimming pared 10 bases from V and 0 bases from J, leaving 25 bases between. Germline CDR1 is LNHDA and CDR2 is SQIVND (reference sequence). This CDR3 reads CATSLSPPKGYSNQPQHF. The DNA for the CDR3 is TGTGCCACCTCGTTATCCCCCCCGAAGGGGTATAGCAATCAGCCCCAGCATTTT.

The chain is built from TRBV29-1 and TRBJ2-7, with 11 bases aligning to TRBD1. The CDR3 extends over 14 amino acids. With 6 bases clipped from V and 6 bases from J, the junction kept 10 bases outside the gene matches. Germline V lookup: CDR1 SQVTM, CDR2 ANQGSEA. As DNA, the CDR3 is TGCAGCGTGGCTCGGGGACAGGGGGGGACCGAGCAGTACTTC. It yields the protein CSVARGQGGTEQYF.

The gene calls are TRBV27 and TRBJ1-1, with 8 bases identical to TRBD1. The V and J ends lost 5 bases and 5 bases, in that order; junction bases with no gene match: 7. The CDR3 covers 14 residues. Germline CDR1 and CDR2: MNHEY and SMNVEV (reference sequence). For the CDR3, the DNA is TGTGCCAGCAGTCTCGGACAGGGACGGACTGAAGCTTTCTTT. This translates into CASSLGQGRTEAFF.

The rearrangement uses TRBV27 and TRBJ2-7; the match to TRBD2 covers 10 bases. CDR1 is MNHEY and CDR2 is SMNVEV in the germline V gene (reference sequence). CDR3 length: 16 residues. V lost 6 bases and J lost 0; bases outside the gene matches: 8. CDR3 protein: CASSTLLAGASYEQYF. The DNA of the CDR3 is TGTGCCAGCAGCACCCTTCTAGCGGGGGCCTCCTACGAGCAGTACTTC.

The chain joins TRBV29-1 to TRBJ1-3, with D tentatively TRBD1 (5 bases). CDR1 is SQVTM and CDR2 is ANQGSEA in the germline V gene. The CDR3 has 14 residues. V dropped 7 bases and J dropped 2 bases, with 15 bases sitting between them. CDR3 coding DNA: TGCAGCGGACGCCCGGGAGGGGCTGGAAACACCATATATTTT. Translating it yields CSGRPGGAGNTIYF.

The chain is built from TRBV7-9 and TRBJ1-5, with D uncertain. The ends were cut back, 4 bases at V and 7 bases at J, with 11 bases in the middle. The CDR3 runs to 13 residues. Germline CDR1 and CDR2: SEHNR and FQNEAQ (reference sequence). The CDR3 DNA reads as TGTGCCAGCAGCTCACAAGGCGGACAGCCCCAGCATTTT. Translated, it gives CASSSQGGQPQHF.

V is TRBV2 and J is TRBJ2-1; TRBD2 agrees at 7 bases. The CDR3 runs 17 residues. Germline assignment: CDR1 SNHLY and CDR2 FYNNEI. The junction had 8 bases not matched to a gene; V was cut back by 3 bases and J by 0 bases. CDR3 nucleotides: TGTGCCAGCAGTGAGGGACTACCCAAGGGCTCCTACAATGAGCAGTTCTTC. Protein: CASSEGLPKGSYNEQFF.

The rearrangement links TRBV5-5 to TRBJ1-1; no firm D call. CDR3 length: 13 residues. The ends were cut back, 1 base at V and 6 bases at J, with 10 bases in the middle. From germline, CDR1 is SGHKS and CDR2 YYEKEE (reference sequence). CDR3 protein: CASSLTSEAEAFF. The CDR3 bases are TGTGCCAGCAGCTTGACCAGTGAAGCTGAAGCTTTCTTT.

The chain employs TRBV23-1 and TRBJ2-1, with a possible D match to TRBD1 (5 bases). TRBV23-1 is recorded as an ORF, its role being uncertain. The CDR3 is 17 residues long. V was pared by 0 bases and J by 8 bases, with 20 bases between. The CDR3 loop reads CASSQSAQGPLCDEQFF. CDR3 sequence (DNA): TGCGCCAGCAGTCAATCGGCTCAGGGTCCCCTCTGCGATGAGCAGTTCTTC.

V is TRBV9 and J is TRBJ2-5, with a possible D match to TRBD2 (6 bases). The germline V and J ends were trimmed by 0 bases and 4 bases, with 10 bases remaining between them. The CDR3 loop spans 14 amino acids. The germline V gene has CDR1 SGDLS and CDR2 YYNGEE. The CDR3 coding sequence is TGTGCCAGCAGCGTAGGTTCAGCGGGAGAGACCCAGTACTTC. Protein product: CASSVGSAGETQYF. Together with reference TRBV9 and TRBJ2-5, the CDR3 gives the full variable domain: DSGVTQTPKHLITATGQRVTLRCSPRSGDLSVYWYQQSLDQGLQFLIQYYNGEERAKGNILERFSAQQFPDLHSELNLSSLELGDSALYFCASSVGSAGETQYFGPGTRLLVL.

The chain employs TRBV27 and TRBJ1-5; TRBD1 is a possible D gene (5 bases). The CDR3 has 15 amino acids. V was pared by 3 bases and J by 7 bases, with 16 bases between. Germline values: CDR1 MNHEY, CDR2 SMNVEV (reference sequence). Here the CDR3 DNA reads TGTGCCAGCAGTTTCCGTGGAGGGGCCGGGCAGCCCCAGCATTTT. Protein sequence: CASSFRGGAGQPQHF.

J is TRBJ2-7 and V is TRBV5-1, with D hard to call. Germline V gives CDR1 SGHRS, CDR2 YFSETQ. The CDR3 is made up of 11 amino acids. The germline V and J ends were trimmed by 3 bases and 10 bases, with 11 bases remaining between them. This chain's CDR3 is CASSSSEYQYF. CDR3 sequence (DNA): TGCGCCAGCAGCTCGAGCGAGTACCAGTACTTC.

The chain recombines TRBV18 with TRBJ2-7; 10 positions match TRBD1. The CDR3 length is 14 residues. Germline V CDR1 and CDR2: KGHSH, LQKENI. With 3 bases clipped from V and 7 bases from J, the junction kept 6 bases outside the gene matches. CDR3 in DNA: TGTGCCAGCTCACCGTTGACAGGGGGCCGAGAGCAGTACTTC. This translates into CASSPLTGGREQYF.

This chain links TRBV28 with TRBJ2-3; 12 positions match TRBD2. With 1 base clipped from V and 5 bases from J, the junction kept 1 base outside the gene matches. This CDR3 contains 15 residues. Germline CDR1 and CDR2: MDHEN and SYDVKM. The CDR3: CASSLLGLAGDTQYF. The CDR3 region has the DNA TGTGCCAGCAGTTTATTGGGACTAGCGGGAGATACGCAGTATTTT. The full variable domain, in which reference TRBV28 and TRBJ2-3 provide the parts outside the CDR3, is DVKVTQSSRYLVKRTGEKVFLECVQDMDHENMFWYRQDPGLGLRLIYFSYDVKMKEKGDIPEGYSVSREKKERFSLILESASTNQTSMYLCASSLLGLAGDTQYFGPGTRLTVL.

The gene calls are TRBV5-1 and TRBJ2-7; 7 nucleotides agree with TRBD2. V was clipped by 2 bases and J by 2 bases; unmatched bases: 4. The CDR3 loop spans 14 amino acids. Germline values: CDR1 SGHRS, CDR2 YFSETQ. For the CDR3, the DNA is TGCGCCAGCAGCTTAAGCGGGGATGCCTACGAGCAGTACTTC. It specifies CASSLSGDAYEQYF.

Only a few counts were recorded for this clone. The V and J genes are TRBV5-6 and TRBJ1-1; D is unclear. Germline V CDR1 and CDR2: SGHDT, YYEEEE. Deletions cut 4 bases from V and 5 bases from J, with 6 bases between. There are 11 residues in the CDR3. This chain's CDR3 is CASSLRTEAFF. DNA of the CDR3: TGTGCCAGCAGCCTCAGAACTGAAGCTTTCTTT.

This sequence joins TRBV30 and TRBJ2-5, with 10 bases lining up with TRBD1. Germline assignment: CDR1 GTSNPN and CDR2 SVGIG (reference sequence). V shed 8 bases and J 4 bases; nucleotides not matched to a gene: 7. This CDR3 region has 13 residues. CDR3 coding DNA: TGTGCCCATCTCCGGGACAGGGGAGAGACCCAGTACTTC. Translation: CAHLRDRGETQYF.

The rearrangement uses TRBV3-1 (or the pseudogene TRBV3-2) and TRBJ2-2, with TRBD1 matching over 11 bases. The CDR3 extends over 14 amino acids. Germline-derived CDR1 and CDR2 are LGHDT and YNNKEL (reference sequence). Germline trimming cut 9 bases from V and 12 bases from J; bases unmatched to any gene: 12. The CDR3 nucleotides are TGTGCCAGTAGACCGGGACAGGGGGGATCCCAGCTGTTTTTT. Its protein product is CASRPGQGGSQLFF.

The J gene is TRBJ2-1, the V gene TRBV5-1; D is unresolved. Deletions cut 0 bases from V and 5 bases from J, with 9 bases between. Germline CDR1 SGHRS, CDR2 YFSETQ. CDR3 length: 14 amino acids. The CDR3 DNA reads TGCGCCAGCAGCTTGGCCAACTACGACAATGAGCAGTTCTTC. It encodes CASSLANYDNEQFF.